Each of the 27 T cell receptor beta chains below was sequenced from the same sample in a study of CD8+ T cells in alopecia areata. RNA, once extracted, was reverse transcribed into cDNA for use as the sequencing template. Assay: immunoSEQ multiplex PCR; the TCRdb copy retains only in-frame clones and omits some. The sample consists of 200,000 or so clones, more than 30% of them appearing once. Treatment defined: oral pan-JAK inhibitor, 5-10 mg twice daily. The sample here was CD4+ T cells sorted from blood, taken between weeks 30 and 35, from a patient treated with tofacitinib. The origin of the receptors is a human donor with alopecia areata.

The chain has TRBV6-5 and TRBJ1-1, with a tentative D call TRBD1 (6 bases). CDR3 length: 14 amino acids. V was pared by 6 bases and J by 7 bases, with 18 bases between. In germline, CDR1 is MNHEY, CDR2 SVGAGI. The DNA for the CDR3 is TGTGCCAGCAGCCAACGCAGGGGAAGGAGTGAAGCTTTCTTT. Its translation: CASSQRRGRSEAFF.

The DNA of the CDR3 is TGCGCCAGCAGCCAAGCCGGGCGTACCTACGAGCAGTACTTC. The encoded protein is CASSQAGRTYEQYF. The chain links TRBV4-1 to TRBJ2-7; D is undetermined. The CDR3 has 14 amino acids. The V gene lost 1 base and the J gene lost 2 bases, with 9 bases spanning the gap. Germline V gene data show CDR1 as MGHRA and CDR2 as YSYEKL.

This clone has more than one count but fewer than ten. J is TRBJ2-1 and V is TRBV30, with 14 positions matching TRBD2. This CDR3 has 16 residues. V dropped 3 bases and J dropped 7; count of bases not matched to a gene: 8. From germline, CDR1 is GTSNPN and CDR2 SVGIG (reference sequence). CDR3 bases: TGTGCCTGGAGACCCCTCGGGACTAGCGGGAGTAATGAGCAGTTCTTC. This sequence encodes CAWRPLGTSGSNEQFF. The variable domain in full, with the rest retrieved from reference TRBV30 and TRBJ2-1, is SQTIHQWPATLVQPVGSPLSLECTVEGTSNPNLYWYRQAAGRGLQLLFYSVGIGQISSEVPQNLSASRPQDRQFILSSKKLLLSDSGFYLCAWRPLGTSGSNEQFFGPGTRLTVL.

The V call is TRBV11-2, the J call TRBJ1-2, with 9 bases matching TRBD1. V gave up 3 bases and J gave up 8 bases; unmatched junction bases: 7. There are 14 residues in the CDR3. Germline CDR1 and CDR2: SGHAT and FQNNGV. The CDR3 bases are TGTGCCAGCAGCTTTCAACAGGGGGCTAGCGGCTACACCTTC. Translating it yields CASSFQQGASGYTF.

This clone was detected only a few times. The chain has TRBV7-2 and TRBJ1-2; TRBD1 is a possible D gene (6 bases). This CDR3 is built from 14 residues. The V end lost 4 bases, the J end lost 0 bases, and 9 bases lay between the germline ends. Germline CDR1 reads SGHTA; CDR2 reads FQGNSA. CDR3 nucleotides: TGTGCCAGCAGCTCAAGGACAGCTAACTATGGCTACACCTTC. Residues: CASSSRTANYGYTF.

The chain couples TRBV15 to TRBJ1-2; weak D call: TRBD1 (5 bases). Germline-derived CDR1 and CDR2 are LNHNV and YYDKDF (reference sequence). The length of the CDR3 is 15 residues. V was pared by 2 bases and J by 8 bases, with 18 bases between. The DNA of the CDR3 is TGTGCCACCAGCAGACGACGGGACGGACCCGGGGGCTACACCTTC. Translated, it gives CATSRRRDGPGGYTF. The full variable domain, its missing parts supplied by reference TRBV15 and TRBJ1-2, is DAMVIQNPRYQVTQFGKPVTLSCSQTLNHNVMYWYQQKSSQAPKLLFHYYDKDFNNEADTPDNFQSRRPNTSFCFLDIRSPGLGDTAMYLCATSRRRDGPGGYTFGSGTRLTVV.

The chain links TRBV10-2 to TRBJ2-1; D remains ambiguous. From germline, CDR1 is WSHSY and CDR2 SAAADI. Trimming removed 8 bases from V and 0 bases from J, with 8 bases in between. The CDR3 is 13 residues long. The CDR3 protein is CASWVSSYNEQFF. The CDR3 DNA reads TGCGCCAGCTGGGTTAGCTCCTACAATGAGCAGTTCTTC.

This clone occurred a few times. V and J are TRBV5-1 and TRBJ1-6; 8 bases are shared with TRBD1. V was pared by 4 bases and J by 7 bases, with 10 bases of the junction left unmatched. The CDR3 covers 16 residues. Per the germline V gene, CDR1 is SGHRS and CDR2 is YFSETQ. CDR3 nucleotide sequence: TGCGCCAGCAGCGCAACGACAGGGGTGGAAAATTCACCCCTCCACTTT. It specifies CASSATTGVENSPLHF.

The rearrangement links TRBV15 to TRBJ1-1; no definite D call. Trimming took off 4 bases at V and 7 bases at J, with 10 bases between the two ends. CDR1 LNHNV and CDR2 YYDKDF come from the germline V gene (reference sequence). This CDR3 has 12 amino acids. The CDR3 protein is CATSTRFGEAFF. DNA for the CDR3: TGTGCCACCAGCACCCGATTTGGTGAAGCTTTCTTT.

The V and J genes are TRBV11-2 and TRBJ2-6; D not resolved. The germline V gene has CDR1 SGHAT and CDR2 FQNNGV. V lost 3 bases, J lost 0 bases, and 9 bases lay in between. The CDR3 is made up of 16 amino acids. The CDR3 region is CASSFLVFSGANVLTF. The CDR3 nucleotides read TGTGCCAGCAGCTTCCTAGTATTCTCTGGGGCCAACGTCCTGACTTTC.

The CDR3 DNA is TGTGCCAGCAGCTCCGCAACAGGGCTCCACACCTTC. The encoded protein is CASSSATGLHTF. This chain joins TRBV7-2 and TRBJ1-2; D may be TRBD1 (6 bases). The CDR3 is 12 amino acids. Germline V gives CDR1 SGHTA, CDR2 FQGNSA. V lost 4 bases to trimming and J lost 12 bases, with 15 bases between them. The complete variable domain, with remaining parts taken from reference TRBV7-2 and TRBJ1-2, reads GAGVSQSPSNKVTEKGKDVELRCDPISGHTALYWYRQSLGQGLEFLIYFQGNSAPDKSGLPSDRFSAERTGGSVSTLTIQRTQQEDSAVYLCASSSATGLHTFGSGTRLTVV.

V gene TRBV11-2 combines with J gene TRBJ2-7, with D unclear. Per germline, CDR1 SGHAT and CDR2 FQNNGV. V lost 1 base, J lost 7 bases, and 11 bases lay in between. CDR3 size: 13 residues. CDR3 bases: TGTGCCAGCAGCTTAGTGGCAGCCGAGGAGCAGTACTTC. Encoded protein: CASSLVAAEEQYF.

This sequence joins TRBV7-2 and TRBJ2-1; D is uncertain. Germline V lookup: CDR1 SGHTA, CDR2 FQGNSA. This CDR3 is 13 amino acids long. Deletions cut 5 bases from V and 7 bases from J, with 12 bases between. CDR3 amino acids: CASSLRPENEQFF. CDR3 sequence (DNA): TGTGCCAGCAGCCTACGCCCGGAGAATGAGCAGTTCTTC.

The table lists this clone with a few counts. The chain joins TRBV5-1 to TRBJ2-6; D gene ambiguous. Trimming shortened V by 7 bases and J by 1 base, and 12 bases separated the two germline ends. The CDR3 covers 15 residues. Germline V gives CDR1 SGHRS, CDR2 YFSETQ. The CDR3 here is CASRRESSGANVLTF. The CDR3 nucleotides read TGCGCCAGCCGCCGCGAGTCGTCTGGGGCCAACGTCCTGACTTTC.

The gene calls are TRBV7-6 and TRBJ1-5; 9 bases match TRBD1. The junction had 5 bases not matched to a gene; V was cut back by 5 bases and J by 3 bases. There are 15 residues in the CDR3. CDR1 is SGHVS, CDR2 FNYEAQ, per germline. CDR3 in amino acids: CASSRTGAPNQPQHF. The CDR3 DNA reads as TGTGCCAGCAGCCGGACAGGGGCCCCCAATCAGCCCCAGCATTTT.

The chain carries TRBV9 and TRBJ1-6, with TRBD1 as a possible D gene (5 bases). Germline V lookup: CDR1 SGDLS, CDR2 YYNGEE. CDR3 size: 13 residues. V lost 7 bases and J lost 5, with 10 bases in between. In DNA form, the CDR3 reads TGTGCCAGCGGGGCACAGAATAATTCACCCCTCCACTTT. Its protein is CASGAQNNSPLHF.

The chain recombines TRBV7-2 with TRBJ2-2; 8 bases map to TRBD1. Per the germline V gene, CDR1 is SGHTA and CDR2 is FQGNSA. Trimming cost V 3 bases and J 5 bases; bases outside gene matches: 2. There are 14 residues in the CDR3. CDR3 nucleotide sequence: TGTGCCAGCAGCTTCCGGACAGGGACCGGGGAGCTGTTTTTT. It translates to CASSFRTGTGELFF.

The chain combines TRBV19 with TRBJ2-3; D ambiguous. The CDR3 consists of 16 residues. The germline V and J ends were trimmed by 5 bases and 0 bases, with 15 bases remaining between them. In germline, CDR1 is LNHDA, CDR2 SQIVND (reference sequence). Written as DNA, the CDR3 is TGTGCCAGTAGTTCCCAGCCGGGCCATAGCACAGATACGCAGTATTTT. This gives the protein CASSSQPGHSTDTQYF.

This rearrangement joins TRBV6-5 to TRBJ2-7, with 8 bases fitting TRBD2. The germline V gene encodes CDR1 MNHEY and CDR2 SVGAGI. This CDR3 contains 15 residues. V lost 5 bases and J lost 0; bases outside the gene matches: 6. The CDR3 sequence is CASSTPSGSSYEQYF. The CDR3 nucleotides read TGTGCCAGCAGTACTCCCAGCGGGAGCTCCTACGAGCAGTACTTC.

V is TRBV7-8 and J is TRBJ2-1; TRBD1 is a possible D gene (5 bases). Germline-derived CDR1 and CDR2 are SGHVS and FQNEAQ. Trimming left V 1 base short and J 15 bases short, with 10 bases between. The CDR3 loop spans 11 amino acids. For the CDR3, the DNA is TGTGCCAGCAGCTTAGGCAGGGATTTGTTCTTC. Amino acids: CASSLGRDLFF.

The CDR3 bases are TGCGCCAGCAGCTCAACCCCAACAATTTCGGACGGCTACACCTTC. This gives the protein CASSSTPTISDGYTF. This sequence joins TRBV5-1 and TRBJ1-2; no firm D call. Germline CDR1 SGHRS, CDR2 YFSETQ. Between the trimmed V and J ends, which lost 3 bases and 8 bases, there was a span of 20 bases. CDR3 length: 15 residues.

The rearrangement uses TRBV27 and TRBJ2-7; 8 bases fit TRBD1. Trimming removed 2 bases from V and 3 bases from J; junction bases left unmatched: 3. This CDR3 is 14 amino acids long. CDR1 and CDR2 from the germline V gene are MNHEY and SMNVEV (reference sequence). The CDR3 sequence: CASSLRTGGYEQYF. The CDR3 nucleotides are TGTGCCAGCAGTTTACGCACAGGGGGCTACGAGCAGTACTTC.

In this sample, this clone turned up a few times. The chain joins TRBV9 to TRBJ2-2; D unresolved. V lost 6 bases, J lost 4 bases, and 19 bases lay in between. CDR1 is SGDLS, CDR2 YYNGEE, per germline. The CDR3 has 16 amino acids. The CDR3 protein is CASTRFPGSRTGELFF. In nucleotides, the CDR3 is TGTGCCAGCACGCGGTTTCCAGGCAGCCGCACCGGGGAGCTGTTTTTT.

V usage is TRBV29-1 and J usage is TRBJ1-1; weak D call: TRBD1 (6 bases). The germline CDR1 and CDR2 sequences are SQVTM and ANQGSEA. This CDR3 region has 12 residues. The germline V and J ends were trimmed by 6 bases and 3 bases, with 11 bases remaining between them. Here the CDR3 DNA reads TGCAGCGTCGACAGGAGCGACACTGAAGCTTTCTTT. Protein product: CSVDRSDTEAFF.

There are many counts of this clone. CDR3 residues: CASSFSGSSSEQYF. The CDR3 nucleotides read TGTGCCAGCAGCTTTAGCGGGAGTTCGTCAGAGCAGTACTTC. This sequence joins TRBV5-6 and TRBJ2-7; TRBD2 agrees at 9 bases. The CDR3 is 14 residues long. V shed 2 bases and J 7 bases; nucleotides not matched to a gene: 7. The germline gives CDR1 SGHDT, CDR2 YYEEEE.

This sequence joins TRBV5-1 and TRBJ2-3, with D possibly matching TRBD1 (6 bases). V dropped 0 bases and J dropped 6 bases, with 11 bases sitting between them. Germline V gene lookup returns CDR1 SGHRS and CDR2 YFSETQ. The CDR3 consists of 14 residues. Written as DNA, the CDR3 is TGCGCCAGCAGCTTGGTGTCAGGGGAGGATACGCAGTATTTT. Translating gives CASSLVSGEDTQYF.

CDR3: CASALGGNQPQHF. The DNA for the CDR3 is TGTGCCAGCGCGTTGGGTGGCAATCAGCCCCAGCATTTT. J is TRBJ1-5 and V is TRBV27; D remains unclear. CDR3 size: 13 residues. Germline assignment: CDR1 MNHEY and CDR2 SMNVEV (reference sequence). V shed 8 bases and J shed 2 bases, with 10 bases lying between them.